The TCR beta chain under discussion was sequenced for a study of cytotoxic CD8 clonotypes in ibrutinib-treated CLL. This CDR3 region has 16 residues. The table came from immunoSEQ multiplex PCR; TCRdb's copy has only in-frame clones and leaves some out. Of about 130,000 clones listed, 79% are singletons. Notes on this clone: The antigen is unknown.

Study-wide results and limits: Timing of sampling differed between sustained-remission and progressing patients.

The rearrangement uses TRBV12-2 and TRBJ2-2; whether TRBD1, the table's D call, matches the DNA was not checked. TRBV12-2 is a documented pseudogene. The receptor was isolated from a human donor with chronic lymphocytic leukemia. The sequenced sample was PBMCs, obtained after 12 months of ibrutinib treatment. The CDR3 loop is CASRPARFANTGELFF. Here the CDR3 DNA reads TGTGCAAGTCGCCCAGCCAGGTTTGCGAACACCGGGGAGCTGTTTTTT.